This T cell receptor (beta chain) was obtained from a study of blood T cell repertoires in COVID-19. The overall study: Acute and convalescent COVID-19 samples came from the United States, Italy and Spain.

The CDR3 loop spans 14 amino acids. In germline, CDR1 is SGHTA, CDR2 FQGTGA. Trimming left V 4 bases short and J 7 bases short, with 13 bases between. In the original workflow: Reference gene primer amplification yielded estimated nucleated cell counts. Using immunoSEQ multiplex PCR, the repertoire was profiled, and TCRdb retains in-frame clones only, with some absent. D and trimming come from the DNA, and the V and J calls and clone size come from that table. The profile shows roughly 60,000 clones, more than 80% of them singletons. The sequence was obtained from a man older than 75 with acute or convalescent COVID-19. Sequenced material: peripheral blood. The chain combines TRBV7-3 with TRBJ2-2; perhaps TRBD2 as D (5 bases). The CDR3, as DNA: TGTGCCAGCAGCTCGACCACGGGAAGCGGGGAGCTGTTTTTT. This encodes CASSSTTGSGELFF.